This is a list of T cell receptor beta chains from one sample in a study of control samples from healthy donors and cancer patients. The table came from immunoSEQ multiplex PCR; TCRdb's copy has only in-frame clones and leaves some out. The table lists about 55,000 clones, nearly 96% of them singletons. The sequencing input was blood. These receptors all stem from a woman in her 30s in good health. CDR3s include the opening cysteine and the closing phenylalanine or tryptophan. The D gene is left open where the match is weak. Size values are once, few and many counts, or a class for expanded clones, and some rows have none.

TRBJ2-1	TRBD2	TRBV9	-	TGTGCCAGCAGCGAGAGGACTAGCGCGTACAATGAGCAGTTCTTC	CASSERTSAYNEQFF
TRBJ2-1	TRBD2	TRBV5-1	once	TGCGCCAGCAGCTTGATGGCGGGAGGTCCCAATGAGCAGTTCTTC	CASSLMAGGPNEQFF
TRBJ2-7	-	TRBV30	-	TGTGCCTGGAGTGCTTATGCCGAGCAGTACTTC	CAWSAYAEQYF
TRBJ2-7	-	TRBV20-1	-	TGCAGTGCTAGGGGTATCTACGAGCAGTACTTC	CSARGIYEQYF
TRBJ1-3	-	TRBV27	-	TGTGCCAGCAGTTTAGGGACACCAGTCTCTGGAAACACCATATATTTT	CASSLGTPVSGNTIYF
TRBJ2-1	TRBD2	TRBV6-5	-	TGTGCCAGCAGTTGGGACCTAGCGGGAGGTGGGAATGAGCAGTTCTTC	CASSWDLAGGGNEQFF
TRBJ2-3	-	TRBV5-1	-	TGCGCCAGCAGCTTCCCCTCAAGTACAGATACGCAGTATTTT	CASSFPSSTDTQYF
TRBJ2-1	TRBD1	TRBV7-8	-	TGTGCCAGCAGCTTAAAAATGGACAGGGTGGACAATGAGCAGTTCTTC	CASSLKMDRVDNEQFF
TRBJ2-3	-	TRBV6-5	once	TGTGCCAGCAGTAGCCGGGACAACTCGCCAGATACGCAGTATTTT	CASSSRDNSPDTQYF
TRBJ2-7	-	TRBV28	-	TGTGCCAGCAGTTTATCCCTCCTAGGGGGAGGACGGGGATACGAGCAGTACTTC	CASSLSLLGGGRGYEQYF
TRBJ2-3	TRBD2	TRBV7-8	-	TGTGCCAGCAGCTTAGGGGCCGGGACTAGCGCAACAGATACGCAGTATTTT	CASSLGAGTSATDTQYF
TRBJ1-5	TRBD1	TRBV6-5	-	TGTGCCAGCAGTTACTTGGCAGGGGGTCAGCCCCAGCATTTT	CASSYLAGGQPQHF
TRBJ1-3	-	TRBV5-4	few	TGTGCCACCTCCAACGGGACTCCACTCTCTGGAAACACCATATATTTT	CATSNGTPLSGNTIYF
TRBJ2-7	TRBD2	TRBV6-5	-	TGTGCCACCCATCGGGAGGGTTGGTACGAGCAGTACTTC	CATHREGWYEQYF
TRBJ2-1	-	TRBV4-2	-	TGTGCCAGCAGCCAAGAAACCGGGTCCACCTACAATGAGCAGTTCTTC	CASSQETGSTYNEQFF
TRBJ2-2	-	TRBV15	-	TGTGCCACCAGCAGGCCAGGGACTTTGAACACCGGGGAGCTGTTTTTT	CATSRPGTLNTGELFF
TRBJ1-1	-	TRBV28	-	TGTGCCAGCAGAGCCCAGAGACGGGAAGCTTTCTTT	CASRAQRREAFF
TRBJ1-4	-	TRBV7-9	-	TGTGCCAGCAGTCCGGTTGCAACTAATGAAAAACTGTTTTTT	CASSPVATNEKLFF
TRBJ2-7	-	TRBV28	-	TGTGCCAGCAGTTTTCCCCTGGGCGAGCAGTACTTC	CASSFPLGEQYF
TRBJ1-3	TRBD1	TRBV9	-	TGTGCCAGCAGCGGATGGGACAGGGGGTCTGGAAACACCATATATTTT	CASSGWDRGSGNTIYF
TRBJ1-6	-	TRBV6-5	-	TGTGCCAGCAGTTACTATGGCCAGAATTCACCCCTCCACTTT	CASSYYGQNSPLHF
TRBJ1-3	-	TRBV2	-	TGTGCCAGCAAACCGGGGTTCTCTGGAAACACCATATATTTT	CASKPGFSGNTIYF
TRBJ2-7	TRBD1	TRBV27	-	TGTGCCAGCAGCCTTGACAGGGGAATCGACGAGCAGTACTTC	CASSLDRGIDEQYF
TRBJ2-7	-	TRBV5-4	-	TGTGCCAGCAGCTTGGAGCCGGGGGCGGACGAGCAGTACTTC	CASSLEPGADEQYF
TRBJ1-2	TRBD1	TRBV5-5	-	TGTGCCAGCAGCTTGGATAGACAGGGGCCGGGTTCCTATGGCTACACCTTC	CASSLDRQGPGSYGYTF
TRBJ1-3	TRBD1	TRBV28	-	TGTGCCAGCAGTTTATCTGGACAGGGAACCCTGAACACCATATATTTT	CASSLSGQGTLNTIYF
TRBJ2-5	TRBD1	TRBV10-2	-	TGCGCCAGCAGTGAGCCCCGCCTCGGACAGGGGGGTGAGACCCAGTACTTC	CASSEPRLGQGGETQYF
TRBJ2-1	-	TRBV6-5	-	TGTGCCAGCAGTCGGTCCCCTACCAACTACAATGAGCAGTTCTTC	CASSRSPTNYNEQFF
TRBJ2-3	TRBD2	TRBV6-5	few	TGTGCGACGAACGTAGCGGGAGGAGGCGCAGATACGCAGTATTTT	CATNVAGGGADTQYF
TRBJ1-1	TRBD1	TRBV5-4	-	TGTGCCAGCAGCAGCGGACAGGGAGGCACTGAAGCTTTCTTT	CASSSGQGGTEAFF
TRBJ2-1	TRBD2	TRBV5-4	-	TGTGCCAGCAGCTTGGCTAGCGGGAGGTCCTACAATGAGCAGTTCTTC	CASSLASGRSYNEQFF
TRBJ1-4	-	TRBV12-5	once	TGTGCTAGTGGTTTGGCAGGGATGAATGAAAAACTGTTTTTT	CASGLAGMNEKLFF
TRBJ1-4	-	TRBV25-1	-	TGTGCCAGCAGTGAGCCTGCTAATGAAAAACTGTTTTTT	CASSEPANEKLFF